This T cell receptor beta chain was identified during a study of cytomegalovirus exposure and HLA in healthy donors. Overall study results and limits: Accurate prediction of most subjects' HLA-A and HLA-B alleles from TCR beta sequences was reported. 164 TCR beta chains were listed as cytomegalovirus-associated.

As to this clone: What it binds is not known.

The CDR3 spans 11 residues. The germline V gene encodes CDR1 SGHNT and CDR2 YENEEA. Trimming left V 4 bases short and J 5 bases short, with 5 bases between. Primers included in the PCR were 60 Vbeta and 13 Jbeta primers. Method: immunoSEQ multiplex PCR; TCRdb's copy keeps in-frame clones and lacks some. Of roughly 100,000 clones detected, 10% appear once; the ten largest clones hold under 6.5%. This clonotype originated in a man aged 35-49 years in good health and CMV-seropositive. The J gene is TRBJ1-1, the V gene TRBV11-3; unclear D gene. The sequenced sample consisted of PBMCs. The CDR3 nucleotides are TGTGCCAGCAGCTACGGGACTGAAGCTTTCTTT. This gives the protein CASSYGTEAFF.